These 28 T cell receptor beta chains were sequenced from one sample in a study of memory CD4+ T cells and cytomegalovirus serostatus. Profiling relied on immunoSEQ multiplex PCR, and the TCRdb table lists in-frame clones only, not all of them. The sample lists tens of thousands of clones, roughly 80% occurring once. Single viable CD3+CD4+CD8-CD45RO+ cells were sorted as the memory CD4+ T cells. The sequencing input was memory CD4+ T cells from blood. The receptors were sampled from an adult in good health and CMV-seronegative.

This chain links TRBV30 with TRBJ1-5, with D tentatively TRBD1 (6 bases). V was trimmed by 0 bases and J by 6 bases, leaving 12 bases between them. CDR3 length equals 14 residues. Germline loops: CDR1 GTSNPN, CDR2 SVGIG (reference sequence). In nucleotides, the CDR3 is TGTGCCTGGAGTGTGGCAGGGGCAAGTCAGCCCCAGCATTTT. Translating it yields CAWSVAGASQPQHF.

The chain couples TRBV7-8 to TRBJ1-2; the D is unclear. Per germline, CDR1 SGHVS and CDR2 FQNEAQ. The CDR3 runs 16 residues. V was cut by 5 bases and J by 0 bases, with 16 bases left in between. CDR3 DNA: TGTGCCAGCAGCACTTCCTCGGCGGGAGCTAACTATGGCTACACCTTC. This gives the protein CASSTSSAGANYGYTF. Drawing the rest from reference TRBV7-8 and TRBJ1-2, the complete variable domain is GAGVSQSPRYKVAKRGQDVALRCDPISGHVSLFWYQQALGQGPEFLTYFQNEAQLDKSGLPSDRFFAERPEGSVSTLKIQRTQQEDSAVYLCASSTSSAGANYGYTFGSGTRLTVV.

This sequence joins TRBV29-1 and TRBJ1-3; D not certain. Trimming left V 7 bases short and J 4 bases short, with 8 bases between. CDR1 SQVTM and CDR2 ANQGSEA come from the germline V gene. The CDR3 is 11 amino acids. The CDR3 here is CSASLGNTIYF. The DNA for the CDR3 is TGCAGCGCCAGCCTAGGAAACACCATATATTTT.

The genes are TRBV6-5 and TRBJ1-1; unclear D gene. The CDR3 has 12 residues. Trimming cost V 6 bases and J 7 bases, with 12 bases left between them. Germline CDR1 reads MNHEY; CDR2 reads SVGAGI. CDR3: CASSYGEIEAFF. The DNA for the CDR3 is TGTGCCAGCAGCTACGGGGAGATTGAAGCTTTCTTT.

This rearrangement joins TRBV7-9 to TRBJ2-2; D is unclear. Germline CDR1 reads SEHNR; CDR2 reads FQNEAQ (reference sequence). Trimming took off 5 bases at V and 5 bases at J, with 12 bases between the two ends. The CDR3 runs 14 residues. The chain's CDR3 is CASSPHYGTGELFF. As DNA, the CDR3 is TGTGCCAGCAGCCCACACTACGGAACCGGGGAGCTGTTTTTT. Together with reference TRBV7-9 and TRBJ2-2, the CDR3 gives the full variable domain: DTGVSQNPRHKITKRGQNVTFRCDPISEHNRLYWYRQTLGQGPEFLTYFQNEAQLEKSRLLSDRFSAERPKGSFSTLEIQRTEQGDSAMYLCASSPHYGTGELFFGEGSRLTVL.

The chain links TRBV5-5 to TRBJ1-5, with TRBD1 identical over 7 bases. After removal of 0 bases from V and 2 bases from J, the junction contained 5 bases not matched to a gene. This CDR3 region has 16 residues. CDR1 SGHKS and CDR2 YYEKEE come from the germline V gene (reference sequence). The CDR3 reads CASSLVVGQGNQPQHF. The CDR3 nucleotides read TGTGCCAGCAGCTTGGTGGTCGGACAGGGCAATCAGCCCCAGCATTTT.

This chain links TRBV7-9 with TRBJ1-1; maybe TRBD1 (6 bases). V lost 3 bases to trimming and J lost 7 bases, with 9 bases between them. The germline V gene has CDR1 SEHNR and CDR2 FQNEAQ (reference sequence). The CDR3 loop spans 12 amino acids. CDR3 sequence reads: CASSFRTDEAFF. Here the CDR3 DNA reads TGTGCCAGCAGCTTCAGGACAGATGAAGCTTTCTTT.

The CDR3 DNA reads as TGCGCCAGCAGCTTACTACTAGCGGGGGTAGATACGCAGTATTTT. Translated, it gives CASSLLLAGVDTQYF. V gene TRBV5-1 combines with J gene TRBJ2-3; TRBD2 matches 11 bases. The CDR3 is made up of 15 amino acids. Looked up from germline, CDR1 is SGHRS and CDR2 is YFSETQ. V was pared by 2 bases and J by 5 bases, with 4 bases of the junction left unmatched.

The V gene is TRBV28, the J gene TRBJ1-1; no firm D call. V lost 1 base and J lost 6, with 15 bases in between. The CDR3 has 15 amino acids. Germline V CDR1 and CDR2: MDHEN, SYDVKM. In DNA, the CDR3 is TGTGCCAGCAGTTTATTGTGGGGTCCCAGCGCTGAAGCTTTCTTT. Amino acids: CASSLLWGPSAEAFF.

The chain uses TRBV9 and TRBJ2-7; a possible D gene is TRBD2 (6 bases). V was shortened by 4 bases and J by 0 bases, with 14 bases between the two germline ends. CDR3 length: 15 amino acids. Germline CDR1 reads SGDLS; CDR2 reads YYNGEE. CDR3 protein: CASSPRGLSSYEQYF. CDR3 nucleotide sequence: TGTGCCAGCAGCCCACGGGGACTTAGCTCCTACGAGCAGTACTTC.

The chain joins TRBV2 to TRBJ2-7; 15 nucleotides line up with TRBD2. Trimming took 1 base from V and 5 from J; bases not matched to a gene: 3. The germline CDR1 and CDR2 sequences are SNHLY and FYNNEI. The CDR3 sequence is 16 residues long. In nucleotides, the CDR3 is TGTGCCAGCAGTGAAGGGGGACTAGCGGGGGGAGACGAGCAGTACTTC. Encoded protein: CASSEGGLAGGDEQYF.

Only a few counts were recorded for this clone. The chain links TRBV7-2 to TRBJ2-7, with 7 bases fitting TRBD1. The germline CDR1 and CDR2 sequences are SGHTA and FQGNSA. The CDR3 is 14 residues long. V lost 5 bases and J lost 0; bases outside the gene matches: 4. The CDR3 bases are TGTGCCAGCAGCCCCCGGACAGGCTCCTACGAGCAGTACTTC. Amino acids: CASSPRTGSYEQYF. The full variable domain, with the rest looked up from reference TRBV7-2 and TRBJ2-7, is GAGVSQSPSNKVTEKGKDVELRCDPISGHTALYWYRQSLGQGLEFLIYFQGNSAPDKSGLPSDRFSAERTGGSVSTLTIQRTQQEDSAVYLCASSPRTGSYEQYFGPGTRLTVT.

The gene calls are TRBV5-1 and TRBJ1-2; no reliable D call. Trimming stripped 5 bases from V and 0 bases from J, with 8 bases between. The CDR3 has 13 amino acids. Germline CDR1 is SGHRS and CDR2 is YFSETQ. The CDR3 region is CASRESSNYGYTF. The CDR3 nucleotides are TGCGCCAGCAGGGAGAGTTCTAACTATGGCTACACCTTC.

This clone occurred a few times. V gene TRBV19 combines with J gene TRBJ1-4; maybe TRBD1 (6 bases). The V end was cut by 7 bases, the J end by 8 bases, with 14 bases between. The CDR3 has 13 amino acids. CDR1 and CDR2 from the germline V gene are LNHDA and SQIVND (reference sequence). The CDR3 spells CASNTGTKEKLFF. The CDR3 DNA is TGTGCCAGTAATACAGGGACGAAGGAAAAACTGTTTTTT.

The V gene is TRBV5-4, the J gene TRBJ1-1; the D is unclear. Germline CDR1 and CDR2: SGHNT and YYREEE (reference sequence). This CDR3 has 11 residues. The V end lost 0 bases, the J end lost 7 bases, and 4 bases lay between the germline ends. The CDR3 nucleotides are TGTGCCAGCAGCTTGGGCGGTGAAGCTTTCTTT. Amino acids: CASSLGGEAFF.

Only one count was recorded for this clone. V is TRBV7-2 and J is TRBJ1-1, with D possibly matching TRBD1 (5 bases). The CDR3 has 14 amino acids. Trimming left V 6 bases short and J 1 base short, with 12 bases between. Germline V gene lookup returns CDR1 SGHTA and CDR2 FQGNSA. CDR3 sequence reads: CASRGGGTNTEAFF. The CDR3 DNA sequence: TGTGCCAGCAGGGGAGGCGGGACGAACACTGAAGCTTTCTTT.

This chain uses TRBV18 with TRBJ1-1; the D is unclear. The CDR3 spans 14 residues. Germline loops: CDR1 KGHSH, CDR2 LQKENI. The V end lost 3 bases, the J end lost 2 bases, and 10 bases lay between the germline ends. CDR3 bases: TGTGCCAGCTCACCGGGAAGTGATAACACTGAAGCTTTCTTT. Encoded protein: CASSPGSDNTEAFF. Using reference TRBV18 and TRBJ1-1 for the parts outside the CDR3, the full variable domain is NAGVMQNPRHLVRRRGQEARLRCSPMKGHSHVYWYRQLPEEGLKFMVYLQKENIIDESGMPKERFSAEFPKEGPSILRIQQVVRGDSAAYFCASSPGSDNTEAFFGQGTRLTVV.

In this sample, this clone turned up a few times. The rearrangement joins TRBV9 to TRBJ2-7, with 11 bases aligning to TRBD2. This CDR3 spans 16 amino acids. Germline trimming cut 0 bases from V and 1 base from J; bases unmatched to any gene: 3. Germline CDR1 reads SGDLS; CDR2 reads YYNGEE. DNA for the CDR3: TGTGCCAGCAGCGTAGCCCCTAGCGGGGGGTCCTACGAGCAGTACTTC. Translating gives CASSVAPSGGSYEQYF.

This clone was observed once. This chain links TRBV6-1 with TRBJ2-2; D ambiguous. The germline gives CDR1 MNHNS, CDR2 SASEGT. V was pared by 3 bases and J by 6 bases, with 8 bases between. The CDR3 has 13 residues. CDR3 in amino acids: CASSEVVPGELFF. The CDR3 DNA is TGTGCCAGCAGTGAGGTGGTTCCCGGGGAGCTGTTTTTT.

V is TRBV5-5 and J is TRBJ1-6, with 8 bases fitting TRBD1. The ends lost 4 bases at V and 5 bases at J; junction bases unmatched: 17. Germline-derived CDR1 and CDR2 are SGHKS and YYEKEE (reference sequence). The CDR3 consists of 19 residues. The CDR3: CASSPRLRDRGKNNSPLHF. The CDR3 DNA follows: TGTGCCAGCAGCCCCCGTTTACGAGACAGGGGTAAAAATAATTCACCCCTCCACTTT.

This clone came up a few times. In DNA, the CDR3 is TGTGCCAGCAGCTTGGCCAGGGGCCAAGAGACCCAGTACTTC. Protein product: CASSLARGQETQYF. The chain joins TRBV7-9 to TRBJ2-5; a possible D gene is TRBD1 (6 bases). The CDR3 is 14 residues long. V was cut by 3 bases and J by 1 base, with 9 bases left in between. CDR1 is SEHNR and CDR2 is FQNEAQ in the germline V gene (reference sequence).

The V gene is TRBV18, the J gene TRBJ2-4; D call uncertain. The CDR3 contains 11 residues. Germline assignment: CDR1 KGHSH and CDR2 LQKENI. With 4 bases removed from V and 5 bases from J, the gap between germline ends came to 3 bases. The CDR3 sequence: CASSLQNIQYF. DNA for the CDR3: TGTGCCAGCTCACTCCAAAACATTCAGTACTTC.

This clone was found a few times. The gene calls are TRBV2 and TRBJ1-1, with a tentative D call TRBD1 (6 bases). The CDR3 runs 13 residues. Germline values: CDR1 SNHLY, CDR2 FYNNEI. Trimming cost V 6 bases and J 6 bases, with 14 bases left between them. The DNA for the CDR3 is TGTGCCAGCAGAGGGGGGGTAACTTCTGAAGCTTTCTTT. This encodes CASRGGVTSEAFF.

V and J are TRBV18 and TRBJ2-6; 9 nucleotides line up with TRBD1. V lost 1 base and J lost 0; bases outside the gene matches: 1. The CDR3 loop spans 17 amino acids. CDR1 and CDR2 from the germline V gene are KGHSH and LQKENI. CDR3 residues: CASSPLGQGSGANVLTF. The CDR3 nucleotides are TGTGCCAGCTCACCACTGGGACAGGGCTCTGGGGCCAACGTCCTGACTTTC.

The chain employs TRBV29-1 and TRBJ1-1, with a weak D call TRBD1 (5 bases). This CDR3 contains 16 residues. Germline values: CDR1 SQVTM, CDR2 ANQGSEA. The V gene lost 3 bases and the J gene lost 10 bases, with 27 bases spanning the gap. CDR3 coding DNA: TGCAGCGTTGAGGTGGCTGGGACGGGGAAGGATGGATTAGCTTTCTTT. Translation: CSVEVAGTGKDGLAFF.

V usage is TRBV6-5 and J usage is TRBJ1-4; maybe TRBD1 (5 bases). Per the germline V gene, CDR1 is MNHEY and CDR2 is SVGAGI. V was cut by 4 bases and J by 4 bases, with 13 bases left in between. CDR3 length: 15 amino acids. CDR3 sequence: CASSSGGRLNEKLFF. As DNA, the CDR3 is TGTGCCAGCAGTTCCGGGGGGAGGCTTAATGAAAAACTGTTTTTT.

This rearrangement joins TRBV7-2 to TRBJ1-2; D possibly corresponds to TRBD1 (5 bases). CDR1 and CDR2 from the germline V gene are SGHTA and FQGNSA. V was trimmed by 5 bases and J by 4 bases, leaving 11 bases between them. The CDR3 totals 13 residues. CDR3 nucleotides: TGTGCCAGCAGCCCCGGGCAGGGCTATGGCTACACCTTC. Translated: CASSPGQGYGYTF.

CDR3 in amino acids: CASSLGTHNEQFF. The CDR3 nucleotides read TGTGCCAGCAGTTTGGGGACTCACAATGAGCAGTTCTTC. The rearrangement uses TRBV28 and TRBJ2-1; D is perhaps TRBD2 (6 bases). Trimming left V 3 bases short and J 5 bases short, with 8 bases between. CDR1 and CDR2 from the germline V gene are MDHEN and SYDVKM. CDR3 length equals 13 residues.